This T cell receptor (beta chain) was sequenced for a study of regulatory T cells in long-lasting Graves disease. Noted time point: newly diagnosed GD, antithyroid drugs for less than 3 months. With RNA extracted from PBMCs as input, the TCR library was made. A blood draw put around 9 milliliters of peripheral blood into EDTA tubes. This clonotype was seen a few times. Arm-PCR of CDR3 regions and iRepertoire HTBI primers were used to build TCR beta libraries. One entry per CDR3 protein results from TCRdb running MiXCR on the multiplex PCR reads. The table has fewer than 650,000 distinct CDR3 sequences, 15% to 20% seen once. V was cut by 1 base and J by 6 bases, with 24 bases left in between. Germline assignment: CDR1 DFQATT and CDR2 SNEGSKA (reference sequence). This CDR3 contains 17 residues. Another study also made use of these data, one on T cells in Graves' hyperthyroidism and ophthalmopathy. That paper states: An initial round of RT-PCR targeting the TCR CDR3 relied on the HTBI primer set. Also found in blood were most expanded thyroid clonotypes above 0.001.

This sample comprised peripheral blood mononuclear cells (PBMCs), obtained at new diagnosis, from a patient treated with antithyroid drugs. The receptor was derived from a man in his late teens or twenties with Graves disease. The chain couples TRBV20-1 to TRBJ1-1; D may be TRBD1 (5 bases). CDR3 sequence reads: CSARGPWGREVKSEAFF. The CDR3 region has the DNA TGCAGTGCTAGAGGTCCCTGGGGCAGGGAGGTAAAGTCTGAAGCTTTCTTT.